This T cell receptor beta chain was obtained from a study of cytomegalovirus exposure and HLA in healthy donors. Study conclusions and caveats: Sequencing depth across donors, presence/absence analyses assumed, was roughly uniform. Reports credit the classifier with highly specific, highly sensitive diagnosis of cytomegalovirus status. Most CMV-associated TCR beta chains were later found to appear HLA-restricted.

The PCR contained 60 Vbeta and 13 Jbeta primers. TCRdb keeps only in-frame clones here, not all; method: immunoSEQ multiplex PCR. The sample lists almost 200,000 clones, roughly three quarters occurring once. J was trimmed by 7 bases and V by 3 bases; bases with no gene match: 5. The CDR3 covers 13 residues. Germline loops: CDR1 SQVTM, CDR2 ANQGSEA. On this clone itself: The antigen is undetermined.

Specimen: PBMCs. The genes are TRBV29-1 and TRBJ1-5, with 8 bases matching TRBD1. This TCR derives from a male donor in good health and CMV-seropositive. The CDR3 reads CSVESGGGQPQHF. CDR3 DNA: TGCAGCGTTGAGTCAGGGGGCGGACAGCCCCAGCATTTT.